This T cell receptor beta chain was retrieved from a study of T cell changes during pregnancy in multiple sclerosis. The junction had 7 bases not matched to a gene; V was cut back by 4 bases and J by 2 bases. The CDR3 consists of 16 residues. CDR1 and CDR2 (germline): WNHNN, SYGVQD (reference sequence). The table came from immunoSEQ multiplex PCR; TCRdb's copy has only in-frame clones and leaves some out. The repertoire consists of about 70,000 clones, with about nine tenths occurring once and the leading ten covering 0.29%. The sequencing used CD4+ T cells from peripheral blood mononuclear cells, collected after pregnancy. The genes are TRBV10-1 and TRBJ2-3, with 9 bases lining up with TRBD2. This receptor was taken from a female donor with multiple sclerosis, enrolled in a pregnancy study. The CDR3 DNA follows: TGCGCCAGCAGTGCGAACAGACTAGCGGCCACAGATACGCAGTATTTT. This encodes CASSANRLAATDTQYF.